One and the same sample provided the 16 T cell receptor beta chains below, sequenced in a study of PD-1 blockade in classical Hodgkin lymphoma. Following autologous stem cell transplantation, relapse occurred in every patient, and exposure to brentuximab vedotin varied. Some clones are missing from TCRdb's copy, which holds only in-frame ones; the method was immunoSEQ multiplex PCR. The sample contains some 20,000 clones, 70% to 90% of which appear only once. The starting material was peripheral blood mononuclear cells (PBMCs), obtained before the second cycle of nivolumab. Source of these receptors: a human donor with classical Hodgkin lymphoma.

V gene TRBV7-9 combines with J gene TRBJ1-4, with D maybe TRBD1 (5 bases). The CDR3 runs to 15 residues. Germline CDR1 is SEHNR and CDR2 is FQNEAQ (reference sequence). V lost 2 bases, J lost 0 bases, and 7 bases lay in between. Written as DNA, the CDR3 is TGTGCCAGCAGCTTAAAAGGGGCAACTAATGAAAAACTGTTTTTT. It encodes CASSLKGATNEKLFF.

The V gene is TRBV5-4, the J gene TRBJ1-4; D might be TRBD1 (5 bases). CDR3 length: 14 amino acids. Germline values: CDR1 SGHNT, CDR2 YYREEE (reference sequence). V lost 5 bases, J lost 8 bases, and 16 bases lay in between. In DNA form, the CDR3 reads TGTGCCAGCAGGGGGACCTCCTCTGGGGAAAAACTGTTTTTT. Its protein product is CASRGTSSGEKLFF.

This chain connects TRBV5-1 to TRBJ2-3; 7 bases map to TRBD1. Germline CDR1 reads SGHRS; CDR2 reads YFSETQ. This CDR3 comprises 13 residues. The V segment lost 4 bases and the J segment 4 bases; nucleotides outside the gene matches: 3. CDR3 in amino acids: CASSHGTADTQYF. The CDR3 region has the DNA TGCGCCAGCAGCCATGGGACAGCAGATACGCAGTATTTT. Complete variable domain (other parts from reference TRBV5-1 and TRBJ2-3): KAGVTQTPRYLIKTRGQQVTLSCSPISGHRSVSWYQQTPGQGLQFLFEYFSETQRNKGNFPGRFSGRQFSNSRSEMNVSTLELGDSALYLCASSHGTADTQYFGPGTRLTVL.

The J gene is TRBJ1-5, the V gene TRBV5-1, with 8 bases identical to TRBD1. The CDR3 length is 15 residues. Trimming removed 4 bases from V and 1 base from J; junction bases left unmatched: 4. Germline V gives CDR1 SGHRS, CDR2 YFSETQ. The CDR3 sequence is CASSPTGESNQPQHF. Here the CDR3 DNA reads TGCGCCAGCAGCCCGACAGGGGAAAGCAATCAGCCCCAGCATTTT.

This chain uses TRBV6-4 with TRBJ2-3; D is possibly TRBD2 (5 bases). CDR3 length: 13 residues. Germline assignment: CDR1 MRHNA and CDR2 SNTAGT. V was cut by 4 bases and J by 5 bases, with 10 bases left in between. CDR3 in amino acids: CASSVGRGDTQYF. The CDR3 DNA sequence: TGTGCCAGCAGTGTGGGTCGGGGAGATACGCAGTATTTT.

The CDR3 here is CASSGSGNTIYF. In nucleotides, the CDR3 is TGTGCCAGCAGCGGGTCTGGAAACACCATATATTTT. The genes are TRBV9 and TRBJ1-3; D is ambiguous. The CDR3 runs 12 residues. Per germline, CDR1 SGDLS and CDR2 YYNGEE. V lost 3 bases to trimming and J lost 1 base, with 2 bases between them.

The rearrangement joins TRBV5-1 to TRBJ1-1, with D perhaps matching TRBD1 (5 bases). The germline CDR1 and CDR2 sequences are SGHRS and YFSETQ. This CDR3 has 13 residues. V gave up 1 base and J gave up 4 bases, with 8 bases separating them. The CDR3 DNA sequence: TGCGCCAGCAGCTTGTCGGGGGGCACTGAAGCTTTCTTT. It encodes CASSLSGGTEAFF.

This CDR3 reads CASSIGAGGETQYF. CDR3 coding DNA: TGTGCCAGTAGTATAGGGGCAGGCGGGGAGACCCAGTACTTC. V is TRBV19 and J is TRBJ2-5, with D perhaps matching TRBD2 (5 bases). The CDR3 loop spans 14 amino acids. The V gene lost 1 base and the J gene lost 5 bases, with 11 bases spanning the gap. CDR1 and CDR2 (germline): LNHDA, SQIVND (reference sequence).

V is TRBV18 and J is TRBJ2-3; no clear D gene. Trimming shortened V by 2 bases and J by 0 bases, and 12 bases separated the two germline ends. CDR3 length equals 16 residues. Germline V gene lookup returns CDR1 KGHSH and CDR2 LQKENI. The CDR3 protein is CASSPTVFSSTDTQYF. The CDR3, as DNA: TGTGCCAGCTCACCAACCGTATTCTCTAGCACAGATACGCAGTATTTT.

The rearrangement uses TRBV19 and TRBJ1-6; D gene unclear. V shed 5 bases and J shed 6 bases, with 17 bases lying between them. Germline V gene data show CDR1 as LNHDA and CDR2 as SQIVND (reference sequence). This CDR3 has 16 residues. CDR3: CASSLGSGVTNSPLHF. CDR3 DNA: TGTGCCAGTAGTCTCGGATCCGGGGTAACTAATTCACCCCTCCACTTT. Full variable domain (outside the CDR3, taken from reference TRBV19 and TRBJ1-6): DGGITQSPKYLFRKEGQNVTLSCEQNLNHDAMYWYRQDPGQGLRLIYYSQIVNDFQKGDIAEGYSVSREKKESFPLTVTSAQKNPTAFYLCASSLGSGVTNSPLHFGNGTRLTVT.

This clone occurred a few times. The CDR3 sequence: CASSVVGGPGEKLFF. The CDR3 DNA sequence: TGTGCCAGCAGCGTAGTAGGGGGCCCGGGAGAAAAACTGTTTTTT. The chain is built from TRBV9 and TRBJ1-4; 7 nucleotides align to TRBD1. The germline gives CDR1 SGDLS, CDR2 YYNGEE. V was clipped by 0 bases and J by 8 bases; unmatched bases: 7. CDR3 length equals 15 residues.

In this sample, this clone turned up once. The chain recombines TRBV9 with TRBJ1-2; TRBD1 might be the D (5 bases). The CDR3 runs 15 residues. CDR1 is SGDLS and CDR2 is YYNGEE in the germline V gene. The V end lost 0 bases, the J end lost 8 bases, and 17 bases lay between the germline ends. This chain's CDR3 is CASSVGPGKAEGYTF. As DNA, the CDR3 is TGTGCCAGCAGCGTAGGTCCAGGGAAGGCGGAAGGCTACACCTTC.

This chain connects TRBV6-5 to TRBJ2-7; TRBD2 might be the D (5 bases). This CDR3 comprises 15 residues. V lost 0 bases, J lost 6 bases, and 15 bases lay in between. The V gene's germline CDR1 is MNHEY and CDR2 SVGAGI. The CDR3 region is CASSYSIGVRVEQYF. The CDR3 nucleotides read TGTGCCAGCAGTTACTCGATCGGGGTGCGGGTCGAGCAGTACTTC.

The chain joins TRBV20-1 to TRBJ2-3, with 8 bases that match TRBD1. J lost 11 bases, V lost 5 bases, and 6 bases had no gene match. Per the germline V gene, CDR1 is DFQATT and CDR2 is SNEGSKA (reference sequence). CDR3 size: 11 residues. CDR3 DNA: TGCAGTGCTTTTCAGGGGGCAAGGCAGTATTTT. This encodes CSAFQGARQYF.

The J gene is TRBJ1-4, the V gene TRBV4-1; D unclear. The germline V gene has CDR1 MGHRA and CDR2 YSYEKL. V was clipped by 4 bases and J by 8 bases, with 23 bases between them. This CDR3 is 17 amino acids long. The chain's CDR3 is CASSRHKSDGLGEKLFF. The DNA for the CDR3 is TGCGCCAGCAGCCGACACAAGTCGGATGGCTTAGGGGAAAAACTGTTTTTT.

The V and J genes are TRBV15 and TRBJ1-2; D may be TRBD1 (5 bases). V was pared by 3 bases and J by 8 bases, with 22 bases between. This CDR3 contains 16 residues. The V gene's germline CDR1 is LNHNV and CDR2 YYDKDF (reference sequence). CDR3 nucleotides: TGTGCCACCAGCAGGCGGGGCCCGAGGCCTTATGGGGGCTACACCTTC. This codes for CATSRRGPRPYGGYTF. Combining the CDR3 with reference TRBV15 and TRBJ1-2 gives the whole variable domain DAMVIQNPRYQVTQFGKPVTLSCSQTLNHNVMYWYQQKSSQAPKLLFHYYDKDFNNEADTPDNFQSRRPNTSFCFLDIRSPGLGDTAMYLCATSRRGPRPYGGYTFGSGTRLTVV.